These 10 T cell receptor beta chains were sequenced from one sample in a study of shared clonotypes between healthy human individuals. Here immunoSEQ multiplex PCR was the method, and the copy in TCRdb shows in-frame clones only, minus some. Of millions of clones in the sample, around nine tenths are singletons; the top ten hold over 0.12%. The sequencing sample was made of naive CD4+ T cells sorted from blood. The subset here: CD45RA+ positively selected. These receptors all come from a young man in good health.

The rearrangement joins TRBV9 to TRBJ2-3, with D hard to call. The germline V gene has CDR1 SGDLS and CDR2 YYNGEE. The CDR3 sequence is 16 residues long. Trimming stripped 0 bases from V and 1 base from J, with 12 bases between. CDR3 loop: CASSVGAVPGTDTQYF. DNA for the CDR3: TGTGCCAGCAGCGTAGGAGCAGTCCCGGGCACAGATACGCAGTATTTT.

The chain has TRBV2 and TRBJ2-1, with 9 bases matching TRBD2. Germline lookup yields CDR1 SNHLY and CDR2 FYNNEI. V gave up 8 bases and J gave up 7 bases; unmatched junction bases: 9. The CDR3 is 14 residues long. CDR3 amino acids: CASELAGPGNEQFF. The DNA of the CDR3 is TGTGCCAGCGAGCTAGCGGGGCCGGGGAATGAGCAGTTCTTC.

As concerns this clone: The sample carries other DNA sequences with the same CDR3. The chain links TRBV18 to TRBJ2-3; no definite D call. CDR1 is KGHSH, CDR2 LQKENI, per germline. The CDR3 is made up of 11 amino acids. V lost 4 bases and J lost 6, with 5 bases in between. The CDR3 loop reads CASSRLDTQYF. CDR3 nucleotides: TGTGCCAGCTCACGGCTTGATACGCAGTATTTT.

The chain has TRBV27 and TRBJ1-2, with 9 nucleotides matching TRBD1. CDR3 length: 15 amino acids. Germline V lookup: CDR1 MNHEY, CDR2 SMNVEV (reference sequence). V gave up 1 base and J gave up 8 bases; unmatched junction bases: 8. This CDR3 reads CASSLLSWTGAGYTF. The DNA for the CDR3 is TGTGCCAGCAGTTTATTGTCGTGGACAGGGGCCGGCTACACCTTC.

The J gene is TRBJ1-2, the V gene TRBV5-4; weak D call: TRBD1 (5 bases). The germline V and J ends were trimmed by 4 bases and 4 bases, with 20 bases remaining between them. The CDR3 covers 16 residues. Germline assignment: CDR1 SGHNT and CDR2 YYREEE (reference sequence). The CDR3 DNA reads TGTGCCAGCAGCCCTACTGTCCAGGGCCGAGGCTATGGCTACACCTTC. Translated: CASSPTVQGRGYGYTF. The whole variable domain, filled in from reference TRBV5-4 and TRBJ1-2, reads ETGVTQSPTHLIKTRGQQVTLRCSSQSGHNTVSWYQQALGQGPQFIFQYYREEENGRGNFPPRFSGLQFPNYSSELNVNALELDDSALYLCASSPTVQGRGYGYTFGSGTRLTVV.

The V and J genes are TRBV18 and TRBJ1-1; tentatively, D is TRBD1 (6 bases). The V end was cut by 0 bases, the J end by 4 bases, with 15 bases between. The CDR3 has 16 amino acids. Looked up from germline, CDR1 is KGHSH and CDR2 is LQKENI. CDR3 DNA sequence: TGTGCCAGCTCACCACCGGGGGGAGTCAGGGGCACTGAAGCTTTCTTT. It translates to CASSPPGGVRGTEAFF.

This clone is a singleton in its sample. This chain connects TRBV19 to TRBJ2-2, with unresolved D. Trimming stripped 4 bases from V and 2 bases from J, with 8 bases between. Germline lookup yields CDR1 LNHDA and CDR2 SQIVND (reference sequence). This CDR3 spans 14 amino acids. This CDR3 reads CASSTYQNTGELFF. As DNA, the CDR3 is TGTGCCAGTAGTACCTACCAAAACACCGGGGAGCTGTTTTTT. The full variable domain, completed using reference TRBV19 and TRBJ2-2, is DGGITQSPKYLFRKEGQNVTLSCEQNLNHDAMYWYRQDPGQGLRLIYYSQIVNDFQKGDIAEGYSVSREKKESFPLTVTSAQKNPTAFYLCASSTYQNTGELFFGEGSRLTVL.

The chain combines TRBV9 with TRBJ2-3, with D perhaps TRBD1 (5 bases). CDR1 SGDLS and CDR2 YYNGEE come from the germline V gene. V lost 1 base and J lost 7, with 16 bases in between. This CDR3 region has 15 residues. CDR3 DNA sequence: TGTGCCAGCAGCGTACAGGGCGAGGCGATGTATACGCAGTATTTT. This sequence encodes CASSVQGEAMYTQYF. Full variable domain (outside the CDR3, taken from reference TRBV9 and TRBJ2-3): DSGVTQTPKHLITATGQRVTLRCSPRSGDLSVYWYQQSLDQGLQFLIQYYNGEERAKGNILERFSAQQFPDLHSELNLSSLELGDSALYFCASSVQGEAMYTQYFGPGTRLTVL.

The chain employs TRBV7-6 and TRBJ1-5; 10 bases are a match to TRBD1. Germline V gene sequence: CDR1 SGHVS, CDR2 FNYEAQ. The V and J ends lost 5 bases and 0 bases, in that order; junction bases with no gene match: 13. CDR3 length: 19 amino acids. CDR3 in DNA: TGTGCCAGCAGCCCCGGGGGGACAGGGGTCCCGTATAGCAATCAGCCCCAGCATTTT. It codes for CASSPGGTGVPYSNQPQHF.

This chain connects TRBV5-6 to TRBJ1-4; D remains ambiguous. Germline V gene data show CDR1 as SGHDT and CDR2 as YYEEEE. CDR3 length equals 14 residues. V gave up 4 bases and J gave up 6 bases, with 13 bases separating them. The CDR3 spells CASSARAHDEKLFF. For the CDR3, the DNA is TGTGCCAGCAGCGCCCGGGCTCACGATGAAAAACTGTTTTTT.